This T cell receptor (beta chain) stems from a study of cytomegalovirus exposure and HLA in healthy donors. The repertoire was sequenced with immunoSEQ multiplex PCR; TCRdb's copy has only in-frame clones and lacks some. The sample consists of some 190,000 clones, approximately 86% of them appearing once. V gave up 1 base and J gave up 4 bases, with 11 bases separating them. This CDR3 has 16 residues. Germline assignment: CDR1 SGHNT and CDR2 YENEEA. This sequence joins TRBV11-3 and TRBJ2-6; D unresolved. Sequencing was carried out using PBMCs. The TCR originated in a young man in good health and CMV-seropositive. CDR3 sequence (DNA): TGTGCCAGCAGCTTAGCGGCTATCGTAGGGGCCAACGTCCTGACTTTC. This translates into CASSLAAIVGANVLTF.